This T cell receptor (beta chain) stems from a study of shared clonotypes between healthy human individuals. Findings and limits, study-wide: Some naive CD4 clonotypes, approximately 4.5%, turned up in common across a few donors.

The junction had 5 bases not matched to a gene; V was cut back by 5 bases and J by 5 bases. Germline CDR1 reads MNHEY; CDR2 reads SMNVEV (reference sequence). The CDR3 spans 13 residues. The method was immunoSEQ multiplex PCR; TCRdb's version includes in-frame clones alone and lacks a portion of them. The repertoire consists of approximately 650,000 clones, with roughly 96% occurring once and the leading ten covering 0.11%. The naive CD8 subset, CD45RO-negative cells positively selected for CCR7, excluded terminally differentiated effector memory CD45RA+ cells. Notes on this clone: Its target is not known. Additional DNA sequences in this sample encode the identical CDR3.

Sequenced material: naive CD8+ T cells sorted from blood. This sequence joins TRBV27 and TRBJ1-1; 7 nucleotides agree with TRBD1. The clonotype was recovered from a woman between 25 and 40 years old in good health. The CDR3 bases are TGTGCCAGCAGTCTGCAGGGGGGGACTGAAGCTTTCTTT. Translating it yields CASSLQGGTEAFF.